This T cell receptor (beta chain) was observed in a study of cytomegalovirus exposure and HLA in healthy donors. General observations from the study: Owing to their indistinguishability, certain V segments, notably TRBV6-2 and TRBV6-3, were excluded.

This clone appeared a few times. Its antigen remains unknown. The primer mix had 60 Vbeta and 13 Jbeta primers. Here immunoSEQ multiplex PCR was the method, and the copy in TCRdb shows in-frame clones only, minus some. The sample yields around 100,000 clones, roughly 78% seen once. The CDR3 sequence is 12 residues long. The ends were cut back, 2 bases at V and 2 bases at J, with 3 bases in the middle. Germline CDR1 reads MDHEN; CDR2 reads SYDVKM. This receptor was identified in a woman between 40 and 55 years old in good health and CMV-seronegative. The chain uses TRBV28 and TRBJ2-5; D unresolved. Sequencing input: PBMCs. Here the CDR3 DNA reads TGTGCCAGCAGTTTACTTCAAGAGACCCAGTACTTC. Its protein product is CASSLLQETQYF.